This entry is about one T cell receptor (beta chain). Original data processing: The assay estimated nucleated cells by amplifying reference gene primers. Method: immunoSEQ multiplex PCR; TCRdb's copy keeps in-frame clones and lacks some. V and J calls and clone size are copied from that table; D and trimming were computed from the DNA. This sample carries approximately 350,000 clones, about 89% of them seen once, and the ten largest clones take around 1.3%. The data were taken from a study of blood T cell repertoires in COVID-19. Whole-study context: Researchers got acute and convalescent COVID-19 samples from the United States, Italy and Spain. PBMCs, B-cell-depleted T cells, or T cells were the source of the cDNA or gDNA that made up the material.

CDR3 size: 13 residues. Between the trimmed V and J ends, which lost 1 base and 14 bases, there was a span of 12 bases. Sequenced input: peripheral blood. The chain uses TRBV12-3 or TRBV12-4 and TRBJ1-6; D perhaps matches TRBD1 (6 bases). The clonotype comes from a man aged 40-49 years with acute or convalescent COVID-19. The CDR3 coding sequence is TGTGCCAGCAGTTTAGACAGGGTCGGAACCCTCCACTTT. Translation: CASSLDRVGTLHF.